This T cell receptor (beta chain) derives from a study of T cell responses to AZD1222 COVID-19 vaccine. Broader study findings: Repertoire samples came only from after the peak T cell response.

Details on this clone: Its cognate antigen is unknown.

Germline loops: CDR1 LGHNA, CDR2 YNFKEQ. V gave up 4 bases and J gave up 2 bases; unmatched junction bases: 9. The CDR3 has 16 residues. Measured with immunoSEQ multiplex PCR; TCRdb has only the in-frame clones, and not every one. Of 100,000 to 120,000 clones detected, roughly 82% appear once; the ten largest clones hold 5%. The gene calls are TRBV4-2 and TRBJ2-5; TRBD2 aligns across 8 bases. The sequences come from peripheral blood, collected on day 0 of AZD1222 vaccination. The receptor's source is an adult in good health. The CDR3 DNA sequence: TGTGCCAGCAGCCCCCTCGGGGTAGCGGGGCAAGAGACCCAGTACTTC. Amino acid sequence: CASSPLGVAGQETQYF.